This T cell receptor (beta chain) was identified in a study of cytomegalovirus exposure and HLA in healthy donors. The wider study: About four fifths of 300 to 450 genotyped donors fell in the Caucasian-associated ancestry cluster. General observations from the study: A highly shared variant cluster was judged a likely technical artifact.

Worth noting for this clone: Its antigen is still unknown.

At sampling all donors were nominally healthy, likely with unrecorded immune exposures. The germline CDR1 and CDR2 sequences are SGHDT and YYEEEE. CDR3 length equals 16 residues. V dropped 1 base and J dropped 1; count of bases not matched to a gene: 4. PCR primers comprised 60 Vbeta and 13 Jbeta primers. Clones were sequenced by immunoSEQ multiplex PCR, and TCRdb holds only the in-frame ones, with some missing. The table shows about 150,000 clones, with roughly 70% occurring only once. Sequenced sample: PBMCs. This sequence originates from a man in his thirties or forties in good health and CMV-seropositive. This rearrangement joins TRBV5-6 to TRBJ1-5, with 8 bases aligning to TRBD1. CDR3 region: CASSLQGAMSNQPQHF. DNA for the CDR3: TGTGCCAGCAGCTTGCAGGGGGCGATGAGCAATCAGCCCCAGCATTTT.